Here is one TCR beta chain with its context. This record belongs to a study of blood T cell repertoires in COVID-19. About the research overall: The analysed material was cDNA or gDNA that came from T cells, B-cell-depleted T cells, or PBMCs.

Authors' methods: Reference gene primers were amplified, and this amplification served to estimate nucleated cell counts. Only in-frame clones appear in the TCRdb table, and some are missing; sequencing was by immunoSEQ multiplex PCR. That table supplies the V and J calls and clone size; D and trimming were determined from the DNA. The data show fewer than 200,000 clones, roughly four fifths seen once. V was trimmed by 4 bases and J by 3 bases, leaving 8 bases between them. The V gene's germline CDR1 is SGHDT and CDR2 YYEEEE. The CDR3 runs 12 residues. This sequence was found in a man between 35 and 55 years old who had recovered from COVID-19. Sequenced sample: peripheral blood. The genes are TRBV5-6 and TRBJ2-7; a weak D match, TRBD2 (5 bases). This chain's CDR3 is CASSREGYEQYF. DNA of the CDR3: TGTGCCAGCAGCCGAGAGGGCTACGAGCAGTACTTC. Together with reference TRBV5-6 and TRBJ2-7, the CDR3 gives the full variable domain: DAGVTQSPTHLIKTRGQQVTLRCSPKSGHDTVSWYQQALGQGPQFIFQYYEEEERQRGNFPDRFSGHQFPNYSSELNVNALLLGDSALYLCASSREGYEQYFGPGTRLTVT.